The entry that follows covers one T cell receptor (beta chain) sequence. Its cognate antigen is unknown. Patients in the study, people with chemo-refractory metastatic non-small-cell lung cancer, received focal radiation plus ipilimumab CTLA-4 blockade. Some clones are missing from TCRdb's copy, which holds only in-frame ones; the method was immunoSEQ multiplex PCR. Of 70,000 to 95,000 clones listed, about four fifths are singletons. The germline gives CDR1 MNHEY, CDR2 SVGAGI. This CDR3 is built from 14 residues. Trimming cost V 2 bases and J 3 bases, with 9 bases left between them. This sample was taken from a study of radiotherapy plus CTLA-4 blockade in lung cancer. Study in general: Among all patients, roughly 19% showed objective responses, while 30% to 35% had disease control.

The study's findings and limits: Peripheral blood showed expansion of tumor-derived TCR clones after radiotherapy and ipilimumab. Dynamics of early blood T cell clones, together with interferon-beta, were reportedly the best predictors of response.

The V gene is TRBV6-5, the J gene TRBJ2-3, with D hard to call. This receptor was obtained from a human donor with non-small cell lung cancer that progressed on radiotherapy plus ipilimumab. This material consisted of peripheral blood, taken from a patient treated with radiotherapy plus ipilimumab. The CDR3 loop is CASSYVSGTDTQYF. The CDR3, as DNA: TGTGCCAGCAGTTACGTGAGTGGAACAGATACGCAGTATTTT.